Listed here are 12 T cell receptor beta chains from one sample, sequenced in a study of Graves' ophthalmopathy and Graves' hyperthyroidism. As the template, RNA transcripts were used to amplify TCR beta CDR3 regions. First-round RT-PCR employed HTBI primers, with a second-round multiplex PCR after it. One entry per CDR3 protein results from TCRdb running MiXCR on the multiplex PCR reads. The sample lists 400,000 to 450,000 distinct CDR3 sequences, under 25% occurring once. Sample: peripheral blood. The receptors stem from a woman under 30 with stable Graves' hyperthyroidism.

Comments on this clonotype: At one end, the junction sequence differs from germline, possibly due to a read error. The V and J genes are TRBV28 and TRBJ2-2; 9 bases agree with TRBD2. The CDR3 has 15 amino acids. The V gene's germline CDR1 is MDHEN and CDR2 SYDVKM. The CDR3 loop reads CASSAGGLHSGDLFF. CDR3 nucleotides: TGTGCCAGTTCCGCGGGGGGGCTACACTCCGGGGATCTGTTTTTT.

The genes are TRBV6-4 and TRBJ1-1; TRBD1 is a possible D gene (5 bases). This CDR3 region has 14 residues. The V and J ends lost 4 bases and 1 base respectively, with 10 bases between them. The germline CDR1 and CDR2 sequences are MRHNA and SNTAGT. The CDR3 DNA reads TGTGCCAGCAGTGGGGGGGAATGGAACACTGAAGCTTTCTTT. As protein: CASSGGEWNTEAFF.

This clonotype occurred many times. The chain uses TRBV29-1 and TRBJ2-7; a weak D match, TRBD1 (6 bases). V was pared by 0 bases and J by 3 bases, with 12 bases between. The CDR3 sequence is 14 residues long. Looked up from germline, CDR1 is SQVTM and CDR2 is ANQGSEA. The CDR3 bases are TGCAGCGTTGAAGATAGGACAGTCAGCTACGAGCAGTACTTC. Its protein product is CSVEDRTVSYEQYF.

This clonotype came up many times. V usage is TRBV6-4 and J usage is TRBJ2-5; 9 bases align to TRBD2. Trimming cost V 0 bases and J 5 bases; bases outside gene matches: 13. This CDR3 spans 18 amino acids. CDR1 is MRHNA and CDR2 is SNTAGT in the germline V gene. In nucleotides, the CDR3 is TGTGCCAGCAGTGACTCGACGTCTAGCGGGACCCTGTGGGAGACCCAGTACTTC. Its translation is CASSDSTSSGTLWETQYF.

This clonotype was recorded many times. J is TRBJ1-3 and V is TRBV7-9; D is unclear. V was shortened by 4 bases and J by 8 bases, with 9 bases between the two germline ends. CDR3 length: 12 residues. In germline, CDR1 is SEHNR, CDR2 FQNEAQ (reference sequence). The chain's CDR3 is CASSSGRDTIYF. In nucleotides, the CDR3 is TGTGCCAGCAGCTCAGGTCGGGACACCATATATTTT.

The sample holds many counts of this clonotype. The gene calls are TRBV7-2 and TRBJ2-6; TRBD2 might be the D (6 bases). V gave up 5 bases and J gave up 4 bases, with 12 bases separating them. Germline V gene sequence: CDR1 SGHTA, CDR2 FQGNSA. The CDR3 is 15 residues long. CDR3 sequence: CASSLSAGGANVLTF. CDR3 coding DNA: TGTGCCAGCAGCCTTAGTGCGGGAGGGGCCAACGTCCTGACTTTC.

This clonotype was picked up a small number of times. The chain couples TRBV4-2 to TRBJ2-7, with 8 bases lining up with TRBD1. Germline CDR1 and CDR2: LGHNA and YNFKEQ. The CDR3 runs 14 residues. V was pared by 1 base and J by 4 bases, with 3 bases of the junction left unmatched. CDR3 DNA sequence: TGTGCCAGCAGCCAAGGCAGGGGGCCGTACGAGCAGTACTTC. Protein: CASSQGRGPYEQYF.

Ten or more counts support this clonotype. The chain joins TRBV20-1 to TRBJ2-3; D possibly corresponds to TRBD1 (6 bases). CDR3 length: 12 residues. Trimming shortened V by 4 bases and J by 3 bases, and 8 bases separated the two germline ends. CDR1 is DFQATT and CDR2 is SNEGSKA in the germline V gene (reference sequence). The CDR3 bases are TGCAGTGCTAAAAGGGGGACAGATACGCAGTATTTT. It yields the protein CSAKRGTDTQYF.

There are many counts of this clonotype. The CDR3 bases are TGTGCCAGCAGTTACCGGCCGGGCACTGAAGCTTTCTTT. It encodes CASSYRPGTEAFF. The rearrangement joins TRBV6-5 to TRBJ1-1; D unresolved. CDR3 size: 13 residues. Germline lookup yields CDR1 MNHEY and CDR2 SVGAGI. V dropped 2 bases and J dropped 4 bases, with 8 bases sitting between them.

CDR3 in DNA: TGCAGCGTTGATGGCCTAGCGGGAGGAGAGACCCAGTACTTC. Translated, it gives CSVDGLAGGETQYF. The chain has TRBV29-1 and TRBJ2-5, with TRBD2 identical over 11 bases. This CDR3 is built from 14 residues. Trimming removed 3 bases from V and 4 bases from J; junction bases left unmatched: 4. CDR1 is SQVTM and CDR2 is ANQGSEA in the germline V gene.

The chain couples TRBV14 to TRBJ1-1; unclear D gene. Germline CDR1 and CDR2: SGHDN and FVKESK. The CDR3 has 18 amino acids. V dropped 1 base and J dropped 0 bases, with 18 bases sitting between them. Here the CDR3 DNA reads TGTGCCAGCAGCCAAGTCCGAGGTAGAACCTTTATGAACACTGAAGCTTTCTTT. Encoded protein: CASSQVRGRTFMNTEAFF.

The CDR3 DNA follows: TGTGCCTGGGGCCTGGGGGGTGGGGAGACCCAGTACTTC. Encoded protein: CAWGLGGGETQYF. The chain couples TRBV30 to TRBJ2-5, with TRBD2 as a possible D gene (6 bases). The germline V and J ends were trimmed by 5 bases and 5 bases, with 15 bases remaining between them. CDR1 and CDR2 (germline): GTSNPN, SVGIG (reference sequence). The CDR3 loop spans 13 amino acids.